The 19 T cell receptor beta chains below were found in one sample sequenced in a study of OX40 agonist ivuxolimab in advanced cancers. Method: immunoSEQ multiplex PCR; TCRdb's copy keeps in-frame clones and lacks some. Of 40,000 to 55,000 clones in the sample, roughly four fifths are singletons; the top ten hold more than 2%. Sample: CD4+ or CD8+ T cells sorted from blood, taken in a trial of the OX40 agonist ivuxolimab. Source of these receptors: an adult with an advanced solid tumor such as melanoma, head and neck, liver or kidney cancer.

This sequence joins TRBV10-3 and TRBJ2-7, with D unclear. Germline values: CDR1 ENHRY, CDR2 SYGVKD. The V gene lost 0 bases and the J gene lost 4 bases, with 13 bases spanning the gap. The CDR3 has 15 residues. The CDR3 nucleotides are TGTGCCATCAGTGAGTCGGGGATCCTAAAGTACGAGCAGTACTTC. This translates into CAISESGILKYEQYF.

The J gene is TRBJ2-6, the V gene TRBV7-3; 7 bases match TRBD1. The length of the CDR3 is 18 residues. CDR1 SGHTA and CDR2 FQGTGA come from the germline V gene. The trim removed 3 bases at V and 0 bases at J, leaving 8 bases unmatched. Here the CDR3 DNA reads TGTGCCAGCAGCTTGCAAGGGGGCGCGGGCTCTGGGGCCAACGTCCTGACTTTC. Translating gives CASSLQGGAGSGANVLTF.

The chain recombines TRBV2 with TRBJ2-7; D possibly uses TRBD1 or TRBD2 (8 bases each). Between the trimmed V and J ends, which lost 10 bases and 0 bases, there was a span of 16 bases. The germline V gene encodes CDR1 SNHLY and CDR2 FYNNEI. The CDR3 spans 14 residues. CDR3 DNA: TGTGCCACGGGGGGGACAGGAGTCTCCTACGAGCAGTACTTC. It specifies CATGGTGVSYEQYF.

The rearrangement links TRBV7-9 to TRBJ2-1, with 9 bases fitting TRBD2. Germline trimming cut 3 bases from V and 4 bases from J; bases unmatched to any gene: 10. CDR1 is SEHNR, CDR2 FQNEAQ, per germline (reference sequence). The CDR3 contains 17 residues. The CDR3 region is CASSLGMSGRRYNEQFF. CDR3 nucleotide sequence: TGTGCCAGCAGCTTGGGGATGAGCGGGAGGAGGTACAATGAGCAGTTCTTC.

J is TRBJ1-5 and V is TRBV30; D gene unclear. This CDR3 is 13 amino acids long. Trimming removed 1 base at V and 0 bases at J, with 4 bases between. CDR1 is GTSNPN, CDR2 SVGIG, per germline (reference sequence). Written as DNA, the CDR3 is TGTGCCTGGAGTGACCTTAGCAATCAGCCCCAGCATTTT. This sequence encodes CAWSDLSNQPQHF. Drawing the rest from reference TRBV30 and TRBJ1-5, the complete variable domain is SQTIHQWPATLVQPVGSPLSLECTVEGTSNPNLYWYRQAAGRGLQLLFYSVGIGQISSEVPQNLSASRPQDRQFILSSKKLLLSDSGFYLCAWSDLSNQPQHFGDGTRLSIL.

The chain has TRBV6-1 and TRBJ1-2; D unresolved. Germline values: CDR1 MNHNS, CDR2 SASEGT. There are 15 residues in the CDR3. V lost 0 bases, J lost 2 bases, and 10 bases lay in between. The CDR3 protein is CASSEALGLNYGYTF. Written as DNA, the CDR3 is TGTGCCAGCAGTGAAGCGCTGGGTCTCAACTATGGCTACACCTTC.

The chain recombines TRBV27 with TRBJ2-7; 13 bases map to TRBD2. The length of the CDR3 is 16 residues. Germline-derived CDR1 and CDR2 are MNHEY and SMNVEV (reference sequence). Trimming took 2 bases from V and 6 from J; bases not matched to a gene: 7. CDR3 amino acids: CASSLVVGLAGREQYF. The CDR3 DNA follows: TGTGCCAGCAGTTTAGTTGTGGGACTAGCGGGACGCGAGCAGTACTTC.

Concerning this clone itself: The same CDR3 can be traced to other DNA sequences in this sample. The chain joins TRBV5-1 to TRBJ2-3; D unresolved. From germline, CDR1 is SGHRS and CDR2 YFSETQ. The CDR3 totals 16 residues. Deletions cut 1 base from V and 0 bases from J, with 12 bases between. The CDR3 loop is CASSLNGRTSTDTQYF. CDR3 DNA sequence: TGCGCCAGCAGCTTGAACGGAAGAACTAGCACAGATACGCAGTATTTT.

The chain is built from TRBV27 and TRBJ2-3; TRBD2 matches at 9 bases. V was clipped by 1 base and J by 0 bases; unmatched bases: 14. Per the germline V gene, CDR1 is MNHEY and CDR2 is SMNVEV (reference sequence). The CDR3 totals 20 residues. The CDR3 is CASSLWSTRGRGGSTDTQYF. The CDR3 DNA is TGTGCCAGCAGTTTATGGTCTACGCGGGGGCGGGGGGGTAGCACAGATACGCAGTATTTT.

The chain has TRBV5-4 and TRBJ2-1, with D possibly matching TRBD1 (6 bases). The V gene's germline CDR1 is SGHNT and CDR2 YYREEE (reference sequence). Trimming cost V 1 base and J 6 bases, with 17 bases left between them. The length of the CDR3 is 16 residues. CDR3 sequence (DNA): TGTGCCAGCAGCTTGCCTCCGGGACAACAACGCAATGAGCAGTTCTTC. It translates to CASSLPPGQQRNEQFF.

Here the CDR3 DNA reads TGTGCCAGCAGAGGGACGGGATCCTACGAGCAGTACTTC. Protein sequence: CASRGTGSYEQYF. This chain uses TRBV6-5 with TRBJ2-7; either TRBD1 or TRBD2 may supply D (5 bases each). The ends were cut back, 6 bases at V and 1 base at J, with 10 bases in the middle. This CDR3 has 13 residues. From germline, CDR1 is MNHEY and CDR2 SVGAGI.

The chain joins TRBV19 to TRBJ2-2; 9 nucleotides line up with TRBD2. The CDR3 covers 15 residues. The ends lost 1 base at V and 6 bases at J; junction bases unmatched: 3. Germline CDR1 LNHDA, CDR2 SQIVND (reference sequence). This CDR3 reads CASSIVGTSSGELFF. CDR3 in DNA: TGTGCCAGTAGTATAGTTGGGACTAGCTCCGGGGAGCTGTTTTTT. Complete variable domain (other parts from reference TRBV19 and TRBJ2-2): DGGITQSPKYLFRKEGQNVTLSCEQNLNHDAMYWYRQDPGQGLRLIYYSQIVNDFQKGDIAEGYSVSREKKESFPLTVTSAQKNPTAFYLCASSIVGTSSGELFFGEGSRLTVL.

The chain uses TRBV6-6 and TRBJ1-2, with no clear D. The CDR3 sequence is 15 residues long. Per the germline V gene, CDR1 is MNHNY and CDR2 is SVGAGI (reference sequence). V was cut by 7 bases and J by 2 bases, with 17 bases left in between. CDR3 loop: CASKYSGSGNYGYTF. The CDR3 DNA follows: TGTGCCAGCAAATATTCGGGGTCTGGGAACTATGGCTACACCTTC.

This clone has a handful of counts. This rearrangement joins TRBV27 to TRBJ2-3; TRBD1 agrees at 10 bases. V was pared by 10 bases and J by 4 bases, with 14 bases of the junction left unmatched. Germline V lookup: CDR1 MNHEY, CDR2 SMNVEV (reference sequence). The CDR3 contains 16 residues. The DNA of the CDR3 is TGTGCCACCGCACGAGTGACAGGGGGCGGCCCAGATACGCAGTATTTT. It codes for CATARVTGGGPDTQYF.

This clone came up a few times. The genes are TRBV28 and TRBJ1-4, with 8 bases matching TRBD1. The CDR3 totals 15 residues. Germline values: CDR1 MDHEN, CDR2 SYDVKM. J was trimmed by 8 bases and V by 6 bases; bases with no gene match: 11. The CDR3 here is CASRPWDRRWEKLFF. The DNA for the CDR3 is TGTGCCAGCAGGCCCTGGGACAGGAGGTGGGAAAAACTGTTTTTT.

J is TRBJ1-5 and V is TRBV5-1; D remains unclear. Germline lookup yields CDR1 SGHRS and CDR2 YFSETQ. CDR3 length: 13 amino acids. Trimming left V 2 bases short and J 7 bases short, with 10 bases between. CDR3 coding DNA: TGCGCCAGCAGCTTTGGAGTGGACCAGCCCCAGCATTTT. Residues: CASSFGVDQPQHF.

This clone occurred a few times. The V and J genes are TRBV18 and TRBJ2-7; D is possibly TRBD1 (5 bases). CDR3 size: 13 residues. Trimming removed 8 bases at V and 2 bases at J, with 13 bases between. The V gene's germline CDR1 is KGHSH and CDR2 LQKENI. The CDR3 coding sequence is TGTGCCAGCGCCGCCCAGGGTCCCTACGAGCAGTACTTC. Its protein is CASAAQGPYEQYF.

The chain is built from TRBV7-9 and TRBJ1-2; the D is unclear. The CDR3 runs to 14 residues. V was trimmed by 3 bases and J by 5 bases, leaving 13 bases between them. From germline, CDR1 is SEHNR and CDR2 FQNEAQ (reference sequence). The CDR3, as DNA: TGTGCCAGCAGCTTGGGAGGTCAGACTTATGGCTACACCTTC. Its protein is CASSLGGQTYGYTF.

This chain uses TRBV30 with TRBJ1-5, with D perhaps matching TRBD1 (5 bases). CDR1 and CDR2 (germline): GTSNPN, SVGIG (reference sequence). V was trimmed by 2 bases and J by 11 bases, leaving 16 bases between them. There are 13 residues in the CDR3. In nucleotides, the CDR3 is TGTGCCTGGAGTCCCCGGGACCGTTGGACCCAGCATTTT. Translating it yields CAWSPRDRWTQHF.